The subject of this entry is one T cell receptor (beta chain). What it binds is unknown. Primers for the PCR totalled 60 Vbeta and 13 Jbeta. Measured with immunoSEQ multiplex PCR; TCRdb has only the in-frame clones, and not every one. Among around 200,000 clones listed, over 80% were seen once. CDR1 LGHNT and CDR2 FRNRAP come from the germline V gene. CDR3 length: 19 amino acids. The trim removed 7 bases at V and 2 bases at J, leaving 20 bases unmatched. This entry belongs to a study of cytomegalovirus exposure and HLA in healthy donors. Findings and limits, study-wide: Among TCR beta chains, those listed as cytomegalovirus-associated numbered under 200.

The sample consisted of PBMCs. The chain links TRBV12-5 to TRBJ2-7, with 10 bases identical to TRBD2. The receptor comes from a man aged 35-49 years in good health and CMV-seropositive. The CDR3 coding sequence is TGTGCTAGTGCCAGTTGGGGGGCACTAGCGGGATTTCGACCCTACGAGCAGTACTTC. It specifies CASASWGALAGFRPYEQYF.